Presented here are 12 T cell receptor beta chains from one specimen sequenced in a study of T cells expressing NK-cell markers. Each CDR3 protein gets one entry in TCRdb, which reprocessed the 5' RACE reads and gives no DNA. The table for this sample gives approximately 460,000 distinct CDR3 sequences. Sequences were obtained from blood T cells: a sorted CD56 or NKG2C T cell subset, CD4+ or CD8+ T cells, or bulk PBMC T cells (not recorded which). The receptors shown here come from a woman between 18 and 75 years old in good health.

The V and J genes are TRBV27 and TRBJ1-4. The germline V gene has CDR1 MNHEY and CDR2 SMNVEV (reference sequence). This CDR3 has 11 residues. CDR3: CASRSSEKLFF.

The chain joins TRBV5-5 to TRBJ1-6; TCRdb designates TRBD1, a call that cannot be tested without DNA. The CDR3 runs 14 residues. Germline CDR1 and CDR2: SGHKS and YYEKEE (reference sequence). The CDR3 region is CASKLGQGDSPLHF.

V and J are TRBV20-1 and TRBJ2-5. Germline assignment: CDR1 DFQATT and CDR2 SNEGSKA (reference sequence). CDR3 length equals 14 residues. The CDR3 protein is CSARDQFRVETQYF.

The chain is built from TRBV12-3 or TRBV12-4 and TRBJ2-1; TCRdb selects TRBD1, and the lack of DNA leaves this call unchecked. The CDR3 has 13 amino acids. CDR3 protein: CASSPGSDNEQFF.

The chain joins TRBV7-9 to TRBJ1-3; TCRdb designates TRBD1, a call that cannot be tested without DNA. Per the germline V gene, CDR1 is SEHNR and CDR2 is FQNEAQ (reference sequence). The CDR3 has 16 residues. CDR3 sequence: CASSSTRAGSGNTIYF. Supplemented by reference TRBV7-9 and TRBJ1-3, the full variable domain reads DTGVSQNPRHKITKRGQNVTFRCDPISEHNRLYWYRQTLGQGPEFLTYFQNEAQLEKSRLLSDRFSAERPKGSFSTLEIQRTEQGDSAMYLCASSSTRAGSGNTIYFGEGSWLTVV.

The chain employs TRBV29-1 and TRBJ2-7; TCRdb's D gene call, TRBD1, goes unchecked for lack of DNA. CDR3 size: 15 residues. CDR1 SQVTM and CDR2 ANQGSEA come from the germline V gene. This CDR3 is CSVDAWGKTSYEQYF.

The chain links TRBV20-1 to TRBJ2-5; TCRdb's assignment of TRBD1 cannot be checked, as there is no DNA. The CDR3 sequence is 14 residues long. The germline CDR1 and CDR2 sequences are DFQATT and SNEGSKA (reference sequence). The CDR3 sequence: CSAVQTGVEETQYF.

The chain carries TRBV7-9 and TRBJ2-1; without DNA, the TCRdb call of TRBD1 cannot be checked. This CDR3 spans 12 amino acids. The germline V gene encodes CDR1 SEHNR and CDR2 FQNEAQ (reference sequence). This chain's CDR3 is CASSLWAGEQFF.

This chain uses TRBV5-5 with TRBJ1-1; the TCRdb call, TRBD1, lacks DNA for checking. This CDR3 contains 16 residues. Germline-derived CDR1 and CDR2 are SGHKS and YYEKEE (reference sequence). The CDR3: CASSLDRIPMNTEAFF.

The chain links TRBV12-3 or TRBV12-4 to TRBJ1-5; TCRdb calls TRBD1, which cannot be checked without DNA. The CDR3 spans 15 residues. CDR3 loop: CASRGQGHSNQPQHF.

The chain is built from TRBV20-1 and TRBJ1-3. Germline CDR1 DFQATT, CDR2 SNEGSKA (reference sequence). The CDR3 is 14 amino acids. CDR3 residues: CSARGKASGNTIYF.

CDR3 region: CASSHGQELIEQYF. V gene TRBV6-1 combines with J gene TRBJ2-7. The V gene's germline CDR1 is MNHNS and CDR2 SASEGT. The CDR3 totals 14 residues.